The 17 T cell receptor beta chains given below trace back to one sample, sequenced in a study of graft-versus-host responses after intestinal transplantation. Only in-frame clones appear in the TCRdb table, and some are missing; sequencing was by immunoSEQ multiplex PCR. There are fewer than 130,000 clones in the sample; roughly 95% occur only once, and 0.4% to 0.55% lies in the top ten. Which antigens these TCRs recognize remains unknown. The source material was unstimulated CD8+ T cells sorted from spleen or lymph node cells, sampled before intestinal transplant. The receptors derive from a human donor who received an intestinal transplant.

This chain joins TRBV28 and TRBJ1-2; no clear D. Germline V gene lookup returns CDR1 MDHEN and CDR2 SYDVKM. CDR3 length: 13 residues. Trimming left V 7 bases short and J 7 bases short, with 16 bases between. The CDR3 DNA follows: TGTGCCAGCACCACACGCGGCGGGATTGGCTACACCTTC. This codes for CASTTRGGIGYTF.

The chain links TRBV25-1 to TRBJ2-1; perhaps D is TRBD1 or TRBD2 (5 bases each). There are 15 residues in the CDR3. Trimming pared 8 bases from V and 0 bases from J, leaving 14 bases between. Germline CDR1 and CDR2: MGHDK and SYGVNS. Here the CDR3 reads CASGSPGHSYNEQFF. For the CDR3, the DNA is TGTGCCAGCGGCTCCCCGGGGCACTCCTACAATGAGCAGTTCTTC.

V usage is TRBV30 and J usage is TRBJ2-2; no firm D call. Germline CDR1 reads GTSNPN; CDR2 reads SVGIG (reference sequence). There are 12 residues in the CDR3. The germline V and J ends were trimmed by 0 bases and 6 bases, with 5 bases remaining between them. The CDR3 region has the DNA TGTGCCTGGAGTGTACAGTCCGGGGAGCTGTTTTTT. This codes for CAWSVQSGELFF.

The CDR3 loop reads CASSYRQGAYEQYF. The CDR3 nucleotides read TGTGCCAGCAGTTACCGACAGGGGGCCTACGAGCAGTACTTC. V and J are TRBV6-5 and TRBJ2-7; TRBD1 matches 9 bases. The germline gives CDR1 MNHEY, CDR2 SVGAGI. The CDR3 consists of 14 residues. Trimming at V came to 2 bases and at J to 2 bases, leaving 1 base not matched to a gene.

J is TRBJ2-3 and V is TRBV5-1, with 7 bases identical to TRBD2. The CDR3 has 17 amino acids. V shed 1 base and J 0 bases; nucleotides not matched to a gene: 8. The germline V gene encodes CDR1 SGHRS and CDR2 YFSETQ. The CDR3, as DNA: TGCGCCAGCAGCTTGCTGGGGCTAGCGGACAGCACAGATACGCAGTATTTT. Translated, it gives CASSLLGLADSTDTQYF.

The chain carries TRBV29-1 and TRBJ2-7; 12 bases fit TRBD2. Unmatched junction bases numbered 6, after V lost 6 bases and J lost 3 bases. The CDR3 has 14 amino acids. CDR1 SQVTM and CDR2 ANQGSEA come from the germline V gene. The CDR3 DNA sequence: TGCAGCGTAGTGACTAGCGGGAGTCTCTACGAGCAGTACTTC. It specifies CSVVTSGSLYEQYF.

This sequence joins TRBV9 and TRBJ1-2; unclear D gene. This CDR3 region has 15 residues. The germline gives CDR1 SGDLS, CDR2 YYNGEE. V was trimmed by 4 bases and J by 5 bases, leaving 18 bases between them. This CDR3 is CASSPWASSPYGYTF. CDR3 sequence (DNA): TGTGCCAGCAGCCCGTGGGCCTCCTCCCCTTATGGCTACACCTTC.

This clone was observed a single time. In nucleotides, the CDR3 is TGTGCCAGCCGGGACACAGAAGTACTAGCCAAAAACATTCAGTACTTC. It translates to CASRDTEVLAKNIQYF. V and J are TRBV2 and TRBJ2-4, with D perhaps matching TRBD1 (6 bases). Germline lookup yields CDR1 SNHLY and CDR2 FYNNEI. This CDR3 has 16 residues. The V end lost 8 bases, the J end lost 0 bases, and 17 bases lay between the germline ends.

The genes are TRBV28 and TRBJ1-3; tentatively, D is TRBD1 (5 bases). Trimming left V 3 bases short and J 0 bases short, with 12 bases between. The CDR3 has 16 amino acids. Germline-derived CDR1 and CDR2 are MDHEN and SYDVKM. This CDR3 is CASSFPQGASGNTIYF. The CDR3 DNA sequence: TGTGCCAGCAGTTTCCCCCAGGGAGCCTCTGGAAACACCATATATTTT.

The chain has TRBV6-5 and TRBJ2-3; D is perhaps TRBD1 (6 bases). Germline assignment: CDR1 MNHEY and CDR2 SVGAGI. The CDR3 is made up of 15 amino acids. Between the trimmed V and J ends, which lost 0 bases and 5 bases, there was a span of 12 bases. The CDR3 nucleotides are TGTGCCAGCAGTTACTCGAAGTGGGGGCAAGATACGCAGTATTTT. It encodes CASSYSKWGQDTQYF.

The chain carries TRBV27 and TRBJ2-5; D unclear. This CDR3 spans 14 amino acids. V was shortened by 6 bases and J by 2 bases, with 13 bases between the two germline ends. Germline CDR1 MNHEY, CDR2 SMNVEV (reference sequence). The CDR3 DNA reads TGTGCCAGCAGCCAAGGACGGATTCAAGAGACCCAGTACTTC. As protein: CASSQGRIQETQYF.

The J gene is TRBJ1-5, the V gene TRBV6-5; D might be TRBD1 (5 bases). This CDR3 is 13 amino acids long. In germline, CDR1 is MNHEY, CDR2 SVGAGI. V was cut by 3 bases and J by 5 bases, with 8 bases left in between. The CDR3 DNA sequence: TGTGCCAGCAGTTATGGACACTATCAGCCCCAGCATTTT. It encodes CASSYGHYQPQHF.

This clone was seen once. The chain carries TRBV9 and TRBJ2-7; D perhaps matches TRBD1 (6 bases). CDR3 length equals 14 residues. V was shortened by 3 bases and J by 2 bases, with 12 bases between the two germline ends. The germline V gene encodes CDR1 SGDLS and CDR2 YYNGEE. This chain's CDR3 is CASSAGRTAYEQYF. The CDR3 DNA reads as TGTGCCAGCAGCGCCGGAAGGACAGCCTACGAGCAGTACTTC. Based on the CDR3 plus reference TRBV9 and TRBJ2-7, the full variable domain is DSGVTQTPKHLITATGQRVTLRCSPRSGDLSVYWYQQSLDQGLQFLIQYYNGEERAKGNILERFSAQQFPDLHSELNLSSLELGDSALYFCASSAGRTAYEQYFGPGTRLTVT.

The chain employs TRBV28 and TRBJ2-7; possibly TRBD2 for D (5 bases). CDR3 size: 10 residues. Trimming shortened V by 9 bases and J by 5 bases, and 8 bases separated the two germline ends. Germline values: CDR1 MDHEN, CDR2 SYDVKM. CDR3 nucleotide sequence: TGTGCCAGTGAGGGTGACGAGCAGTACTTC. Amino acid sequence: CASEGDEQYF.

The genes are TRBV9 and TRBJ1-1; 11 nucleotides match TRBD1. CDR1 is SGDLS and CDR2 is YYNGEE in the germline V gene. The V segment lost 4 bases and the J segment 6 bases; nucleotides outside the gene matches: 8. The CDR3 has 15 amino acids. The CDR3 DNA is TGTGCCAGCAGCCCTTGGACAGGGGGCGGATCTGAAGCTTTCTTT. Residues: CASSPWTGGGSEAFF.

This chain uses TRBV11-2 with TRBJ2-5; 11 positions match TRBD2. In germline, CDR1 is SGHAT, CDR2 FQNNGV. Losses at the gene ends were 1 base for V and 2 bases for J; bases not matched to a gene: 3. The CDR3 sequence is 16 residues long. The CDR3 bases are TGTGCCAGCAGCTTAGGGTCTAGCGGGAGGCAAGAGACCCAGTACTTC. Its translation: CASSLGSSGRQETQYF.

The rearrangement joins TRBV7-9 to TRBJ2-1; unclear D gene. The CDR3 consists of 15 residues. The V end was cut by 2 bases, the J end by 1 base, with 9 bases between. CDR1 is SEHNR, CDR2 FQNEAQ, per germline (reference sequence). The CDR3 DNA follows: TGTGCCAGCAGCTTACTATATGGTTCCTACAATGAGCAGTTCTTC. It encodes CASSLLYGSYNEQFF.